This T cell receptor (beta chain) was retrieved from a study of identical twins. General observations from the study: The conclusions drew on cross-sectional statistical analysis instead of tracking the same donors.

This CDR3 spans 17 amino acids. From germline, CDR1 is MGHDK and CDR2 SYGVNS. The ends lost 3 bases at V and 3 bases at J; junction bases unmatched: 9. Details on this clonotype: The antigen remains undetermined.

Unique molecular identifiers were present on the cDNA, which also gained a universal primer site by template switching. Using its own MiXCR run on the 5' RACE reads, TCRdb lists one record per CDR3 protein. This table holds roughly 200,000 distinct CDR3 sequences, approximately 16% found once. This same sample was also taken into another study, of T cells expressing NK-cell markers.

This clonotype originated in a woman aged 18-29 years in good health. The sample was CD8+ T cells sorted from blood. The chain is built from TRBV25-1 and TRBJ2-2, with 8 bases that match TRBD1. In DNA, the CDR3 is TGTGCCAGCAGTGACCTCGGCAGGGGGCTGGACACCGGGGAGCTGTTTTTT. Its translation: CASSDLGRGLDTGELFF.